This passage covers 17 T cell receptor delta chains from one sample sequenced in a study of Vδ1+ human thymocytes. Extracted RNA was reverse transcribed into cDNA. Multiplex PCR used pooled V-gene forward primers and a constant-region reverse primer to amplify CDR3s. TCRdb re-called the multiplex PCR reads using CATT. The sample gives 45,000 to 75,000 delta-chain clones, roughly 15% of which show up once; approximately 0.4% is in the top ten. Their antigens are not known. Study results and limitations: Thymic TRG and TRD repertoires appeared highly polyclonal, with Gaussian CDR3 length distributions.

Sequenced: Vdelta1+ gamma-delta thymocytes from the thymus. Documented subset: FACS-sorted CD3+ TCRalphabeta- TCRVdelta1+ TCRVdelta2- thymocytes. All receptors derive from a girl under three years old who had congenital heart surgery.

The chain carries TRDV1 and TRDJ1; D gene unclear. Deletions cut 2 bases from V and 7 bases from J, with 26 bases between. This CDR3 contains 18 residues. Per germline, CDR1 TSWWSYY and CDR2 QGS. CDR3 region: CALGEFEPKALRPLKLIF. The CDR3 nucleotides are TGTGCTCTTGGGGAATTTGAGCCGAAGGCGCTAAGGCCCCTTAAACTCATCTTT.

This clone showed up just a few times. V usage is TRDV1 and J usage is TRDJ1; either TRDD2 or TRDD3 may supply D (6 bases each). Deletions cut 0 bases from V and 0 bases from J, with 29 bases between. The CDR3 is 22 amino acids. CDR1 is TSWWSYY and CDR2 is QGS in the germline V gene. The CDR3 bases are TGTGCTCTTGGGGAACTAAATCCTTCCCCATCCGGGGGGGACCTCTACACCGATAAACTCATCTTT. The encoded protein is CALGELNPSPSGGDLYTDKLIF.

This clone was picked up a small number of times. The V gene is TRDV1, the J gene TRDJ1; 8 nucleotides align to TRDD3. The trim removed 0 bases at V and 2 bases at J, leaving 17 bases unmatched. The CDR3 runs to 20 residues. CDR1 and CDR2 from the germline V gene are TSWWSYY and QGS. CDR3 sequence: CALGELGAWGYLEHTDKLIF. The DNA for the CDR3 is TGTGCTCTTGGGGAACTAGGGGCCTGGGGATACTTGGAGCATACCGATAAACTCATCTTT.

This clone has only a few counts. The V and J genes are TRDV1 and TRDJ1, with 10 positions matching TRDD3. V dropped 3 bases and J dropped 2; count of bases not matched to a gene: 21. Germline V lookup: CDR1 TSWWSYY, CDR2 QGS. The CDR3 loop spans 21 amino acids. CDR3 nucleotides: TGTGCTCTTGGGGACCTCGGCCCGCCGGGACTTGGGGGATACAGGACCGATAAACTCATCTTT. Its protein product is CALGDLGPPGLGGYRTDKLIF.

This clone was counted a few times. Different DNA sequences within this sample yield the same CDR3. The chain joins TRDV1 to TRDJ1, with D possibly matching TRDD3 (6 bases). Trimming took 5 bases from V and 0 from J, leaving 25 bases between them. Germline V gene lookup returns CDR1 TSWWSYY and CDR2 QGS. This CDR3 region has 19 residues. In nucleotides, the CDR3 is TGTGCTCTTGGGCAAACGGTTGGGGATTCCAACACGTACACCGATAAACTCATCTTT. Its protein is CALGQTVGDSNTYTDKLIF.

The chain links TRDV1 to TRDJ1; 7 bases agree with TRDD3. CDR3 length equals 15 residues. Per the germline V gene, CDR1 is TSWWSYY and CDR2 is QGS. The J segment lost 8 bases and the V segment lost 0 bases, leaving 9 bases of the junction unmatched. CDR3 sequence reads: CALGELSPKGYKLIF. Here the CDR3 DNA reads TGTGCTCTTGGGGAACTCTCTCCTAAGGGATACAAACTCATCTTT.

The rearrangement uses TRDV1 and TRDJ1; D possibly corresponds to TRDD3 (5 bases). Germline loops: CDR1 TSWWSYY, CDR2 QGS. Trimming removed 0 bases at V and 2 bases at J, with 28 bases between. The CDR3 totals 21 residues. CDR3 sequence (DNA): TGTGCTCTTGGGGAACTAAGTGAGGGTCTGTGGGGACCCGGGCGTACCGATAAACTCATCTTT. It codes for CALGELSEGLWGPGRTDKLIF.

This clone was observed a handful of times. This chain connects TRDV1 to TRDJ1; 9 bases match TRDD3. The CDR3 length is 19 residues. Trimming removed 0 bases from V and 6 bases from J; junction bases left unmatched: 17. Germline loops: CDR1 TSWWSYY, CDR2 QGS. CDR3 bases: TGTGCTCTTGGGGAACTTCTCCCCACGAGGGGATACGGTGGGAATAAACTCATCTTT. This translates into CALGELLPTRGYGGNKLIF.

This clone was seen a few times. The rearrangement links TRDV2 to TRDJ1, with 10 bases fitting TRDD3. The germline V gene encodes CDR1 GEAIGNYY and CDR2 EKD. Unmatched junction bases numbered 15, after V lost 6 bases and J lost 0 bases. This CDR3 comprises 18 residues. The CDR3 nucleotides are TGTGCCTGTTCGATACTGGGGGATCCTCGGGGGTACACCGATAAACTCATCTTT. Translation: CACSILGDPRGYTDKLIF.

The rearrangement uses TRDV1 and TRDJ1, with TRDD3 matching 12 bases. Germline V gives CDR1 TSWWSYY, CDR2 QGS. This CDR3 has 19 amino acids. Trimming at V came to 4 bases and at J to 8 bases, leaving 20 bases not matched to a gene. The CDR3, as DNA: TGTGCTCTTGGGGCGATCTTCCTTCCTACAACTGGGGGATACACCAAACTCATCTTT. Amino acids: CALGAIFLPTTGGYTKLIF.

This clone was counted a few times. The chain recombines TRDV1 with TRDJ1; 13 bases line up with TRDD3. The CDR3 length is 17 residues. Trimming removed 0 bases from V and 11 bases from J; junction bases left unmatched: 12. In germline, CDR1 is TSWWSYY, CDR2 QGS. The CDR3: CALGELSATGGYGGLIF. The CDR3 DNA reads as TGTGCTCTTGGGGAACTTTCCGCTACTGGGGGATACGGGGGGCTCATCTTT.

Only a few counts were recorded for this clone. The chain links TRDV1 to TRDJ1, with D uncertain. Trimming stripped 1 base from V and 2 bases from J, with 5 bases between. Germline V gives CDR1 TSWWSYY, CDR2 QGS. The CDR3 runs to 13 residues. The CDR3 protein is CALGEPKTDKLIF. As DNA, the CDR3 is TGTGCTCTTGGGGAACCCAAAACCGATAAACTCATCTTT.

This clone was detected only a few times. The chain recombines TRDV1 with TRDJ1; 7 bases line up with TRDD3. In germline, CDR1 is TSWWSYY, CDR2 QGS. The V segment lost 4 bases and the J segment 0 bases; nucleotides outside the gene matches: 20. The CDR3 is 20 amino acids. The CDR3 here is CALGGPFGGLGVCYTDKLIF. For the CDR3, the DNA is TGTGCTCTTGGGGGACCGTTTGGTGGGCTGGGGGTCTGTTACACCGATAAACTCATCTTT.

Notes on this clone: At one boundary the junction diverges from the germline segment, which might be a read error. This rearrangement joins TRDV1 to TRDJ1, with D uncertain. Germline CDR1 is TSWWSYY and CDR2 is QGS. This CDR3 contains 15 residues. CDR3 region: CALGEPHPLTDKPIF. DNA for the CDR3: TGTGCTCTTGGGGAACCCCACCCGTTAACCGATAAACCCATCTTT.

J is TRDJ2 and V is TRDV1; D may be TRDD2 (9 bases). This CDR3 spans 19 amino acids. Germline V gene lookup returns CDR1 TSWWSYY and CDR2 QGS. V lost 2 bases and J 8 bases, leaving 27 bases between the germline ends. The CDR3 DNA follows: TGTGCTCTTGGGGAATACACCCTTCCTACTACTGGGGGCTCGGCACAACTCTTCTTT. It yields the protein CALGEYTLPTTGGSAQLFF.

This clone was counted only a few times. The chain has TRDV1 and TRDJ1; 8 nucleotides agree with TRDD3. The V and J ends lost 2 bases and 2 bases, in that order; junction bases with no gene match: 25. The CDR3 sequence is 22 residues long. Germline CDR1 TSWWSYY, CDR2 QGS. The CDR3 loop is CALGEGSAWILGHMGDTDKLIF. CDR3 nucleotide sequence: TGTGCTCTTGGGGAAGGTTCAGCATGGATCCTAGGCCATATGGGGGATACCGATAAACTCATCTTT.

This clone has more than one count but fewer than ten. The rearrangement links TRDV1 to TRDJ1; 8 nucleotides line up with TRDD3. The CDR3 runs 21 residues. V lost 1 base, J lost 4 bases, and 23 bases stayed unmatched. Germline lookup yields CDR1 TSWWSYY and CDR2 QGS. The CDR3, as DNA: TGTGCTCTTGGGGAACCACCCCCTACGGGGGATATACATTTGGCATACGATAAACTCATCTTT. It is translated as CALGEPPPTGDIHLAYDKLIF.